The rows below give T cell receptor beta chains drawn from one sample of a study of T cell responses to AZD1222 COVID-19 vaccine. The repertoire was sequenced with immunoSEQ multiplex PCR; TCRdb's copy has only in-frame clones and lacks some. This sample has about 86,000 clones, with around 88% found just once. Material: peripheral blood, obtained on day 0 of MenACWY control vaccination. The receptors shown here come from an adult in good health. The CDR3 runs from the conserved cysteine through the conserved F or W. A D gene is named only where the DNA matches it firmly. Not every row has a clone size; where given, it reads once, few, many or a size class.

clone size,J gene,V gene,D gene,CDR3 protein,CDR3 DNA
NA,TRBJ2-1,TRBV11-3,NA,CASSRENEQFF,TGTGCCAGCAGCCGAGAAAATGAGCAGTTCTTC
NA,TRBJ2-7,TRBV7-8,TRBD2,CASSLLSGGGYEQYF,TGTGCCAGCAGCTTACTTAGCGGGGGCGGCTACGAGCAGTACTTC
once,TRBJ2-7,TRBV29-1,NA,CSVATAQGSGEQYF,TGCAGCGTTGCAACCGCTCAAGGGTCCGGAGAGCAGTACTTC
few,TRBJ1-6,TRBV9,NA,CASSFRPRKDSPLHF,TGTGCCAGCAGCTTTCGACCGAGAAAGGATTCACCCCTCCACTTT
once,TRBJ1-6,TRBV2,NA,CASRGSGEGSPLHF,TGTGCCAGCAGAGGGTCAGGGGAAGGTTCACCCCTCCACTTT
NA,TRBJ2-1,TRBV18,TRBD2,CASSPRTSDNNEQFF,TGTGCCAGCTCACCGAGGACTAGCGATAACAATGAGCAGTTCTTC
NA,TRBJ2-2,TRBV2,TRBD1,CASRGDSNTGELFF,TGTGCCAGCAGGGGGGACAGCAACACCGGGGAGCTGTTTTTT
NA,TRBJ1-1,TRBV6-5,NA,CASSLYMNTEAFF,TGTGCCAGCAGTTTATACATGAACACTGAAGCTTTCTTT
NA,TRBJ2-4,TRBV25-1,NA,CASSEAGPGAKNIQYF,TGTGCCAGCAGTGAAGCCGGACCGGGCGCCAAAAACATTCAGTACTTC
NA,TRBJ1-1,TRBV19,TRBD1,CASSTTGGDPEAFF,TGTGCCAGTAGTACGACAGGGGGGGATCCTGAAGCTTTCTTT
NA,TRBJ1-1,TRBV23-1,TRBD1,CASSQRTGNTEAFF,TGCGCCAGCAGTCAACGGACAGGAAACACTGAAGCTTTCTTT
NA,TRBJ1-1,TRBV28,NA,CASRLNTEAFF,TGTGCATCAAGATTGAACACTGAAGCTTTCTTT
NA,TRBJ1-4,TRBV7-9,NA,CASSPAGRGGEKLFF,TGTGCCAGCAGCCCCGCAGGAAGGGGAGGCGAAAAACTGTTTTTT
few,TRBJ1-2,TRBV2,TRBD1,CASSLDRGPSYGYTF,TGTGCCAGCAGTTTGGACAGGGGCCCCTCCTATGGCTACACCTTC
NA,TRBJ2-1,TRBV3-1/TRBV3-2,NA,CASSQGNEQFF,TGTGCCAGCAGCCAAGGGAATGAGCAGTTCTTC
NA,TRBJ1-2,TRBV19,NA,CAATPPGTRYGYTF,TGTGCCGCCACCCCACCAGGGACTCGATATGGCTACACCTTC
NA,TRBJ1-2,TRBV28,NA,CASSQTPVPYGYTF,TGTGCCAGCAGCCAGACTCCGGTCCCCTATGGCTACACCTTC
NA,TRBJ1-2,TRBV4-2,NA,CASSQDLSGRSYGYTF,TGTGCCAGCAGCCAAGATCTTTCGGGACGGAGCTATGGCTACACCTTC
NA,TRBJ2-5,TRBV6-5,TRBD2,CASRRGVSETQYF,TGTGCCAGCAGGCGGGGGGTAAGCGAGACCCAGTACTTC
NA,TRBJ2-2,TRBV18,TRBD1,CASSPRGRVGELFF,TGTGCCAGCTCACCCAGGGGGCGCGTCGGGGAGCTGTTTTTT